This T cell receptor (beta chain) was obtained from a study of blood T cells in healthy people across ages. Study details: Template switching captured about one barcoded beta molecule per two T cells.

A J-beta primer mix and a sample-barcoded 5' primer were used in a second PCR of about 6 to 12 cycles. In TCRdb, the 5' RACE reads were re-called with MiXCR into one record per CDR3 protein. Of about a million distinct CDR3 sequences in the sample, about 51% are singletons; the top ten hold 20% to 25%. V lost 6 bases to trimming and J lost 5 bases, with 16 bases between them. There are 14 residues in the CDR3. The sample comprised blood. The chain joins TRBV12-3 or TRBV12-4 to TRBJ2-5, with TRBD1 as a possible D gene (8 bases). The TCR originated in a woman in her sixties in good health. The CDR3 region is CASRGGTGGETQYF. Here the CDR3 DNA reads TGTGCCAGCAGGGGGGGGACAGGCGGCGAGACCCAGTACTTC.